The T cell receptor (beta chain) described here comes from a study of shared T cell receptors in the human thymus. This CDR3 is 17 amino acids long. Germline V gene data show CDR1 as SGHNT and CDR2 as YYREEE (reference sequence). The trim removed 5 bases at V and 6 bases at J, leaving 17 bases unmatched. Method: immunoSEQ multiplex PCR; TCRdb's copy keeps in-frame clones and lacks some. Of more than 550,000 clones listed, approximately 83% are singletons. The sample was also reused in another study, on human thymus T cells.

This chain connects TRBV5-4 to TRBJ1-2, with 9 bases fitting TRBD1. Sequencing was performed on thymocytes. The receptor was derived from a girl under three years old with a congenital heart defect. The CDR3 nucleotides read TGTGCCAGCAGTTATAGGACAGGGGAGTGCCCCGGGGATGGCTACACCTTC. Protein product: CASSYRTGECPGDGYTF.